The rows below give T cell receptor beta chains drawn from one sample of a study of T cell repertoires in cytomegalovirus infection. One entry per CDR3 protein results from TCRdb running MiXCR on the reads. This table holds some 940,000 distinct CDR3 sequences, around 32% found once. These receptors lack a known antigen. Here the sequenced sample was cultured CD8+ T cells from PBMCs, taken from culture after CMV antigen stimulation. Every receptor here comes from a human donor in good health (CMV status not recorded). Some clones in this sample may be carry-over from other donors' samples. The CDR3 runs from the conserved cysteine through the conserved F or W. The D gene is left open where the match is weak. Some rows have no size entry. The others give once, few or many, or a class for an expanded clone.

j_gene: TRBJ1-3; len: 15; v_gene: TRBV6-1; abundance: .; d_gene: .; CDR3aa: CASSGTALSGNTIYF; CDR3nt: TGTGCCAGCAGTGGGACAGCCCTCTCTGGAAACACCATATATTTT
j_gene: TRBJ1-5; len: 15; v_gene: TRBV7-8; abundance: .; d_gene: .; CDR3aa: CASSLRRPGEQPQHF; CDR3nt: TGTGCCAGCAGCTTAAGGCGGCCAGGGGAACAGCCCCAGCATTTT
j_gene: TRBJ2-1; len: 14; v_gene: TRBV4-3; abundance: .; d_gene: TRBD1; CDR3aa: CASSQQDRADEQFF; CDR3nt: TGCGCCAGCAGCCAACAGGACAGGGCGGATGAGCAGTTCTTC
j_gene: TRBJ1-6; len: 15; v_gene: TRBV7-8; abundance: many; d_gene: TRBD1; CDR3aa: CASSVGTALHSPLHF; CDR3nt: TGTGCCAGCAGCGTCGGGACAGCCCTTCATTCACCCCTCCACTTT
j_gene: TRBJ1-6; len: 14; v_gene: TRBV6-2/TRBV6-3; abundance: few; d_gene: .; CDR3aa: CASSYLEYNSPLHF; CDR3nt: TGTGCCAGCAGTTACTTGGAGTATAATTCACCCCTCCACTTT
j_gene: TRBJ1-6; len: 20; v_gene: TRBV4-3; abundance: few; d_gene: .; CDR3aa: CASSQEGGPTGFSYNSPLHF; CDR3nt: TGCGCCAGCAGCCAAGAAGGGGGACCGACGGGTTTCTCCTATAATTCACCCCTCCACTTT
j_gene: TRBJ2-1; len: 15; v_gene: TRBV9; abundance: few; d_gene: .; CDR3aa: CASSVDPPPYNEQFF; CDR3nt: TGTGCCAGCAGCGTAGACCCGCCGCCCTACAATGAGCAGTTCTTC
j_gene: TRBJ2-1; len: 14; v_gene: TRBV6-2/TRBV6-3; abundance: .; d_gene: .; CDR3aa: CASSYGSAYNEQFF; CDR3nt: TGTGCCAGCAGTTACGGTAGCGCCTACAATGAGCAGTTCTTC
j_gene: TRBJ1-2; len: 12; v_gene: TRBV27; abundance: few; d_gene: .; CDR3aa: CASSRGRAGYTF; CDR3nt: TGTGCCAGCAGTCGGGGAAGGGCTGGCTACACCTTC
j_gene: TRBJ2-1; len: 11; v_gene: TRBV7-2; abundance: many; d_gene: TRBD2; CDR3aa: CASSLGREMFF; CDR3nt: TGTGCCAGCAGCTTAGGGCGGGAGATGTTCTTC
j_gene: TRBJ1-1; len: 14; v_gene: TRBV7-8; abundance: many; d_gene: .; CDR3aa: CASSLAVMDTEAFF; CDR3nt: TGTGCCAGCAGCTTGGCTGTGATGGACACTGAAGCTTTCTTT
j_gene: TRBJ2-5; len: 14; v_gene: TRBV6-2/TRBV6-3; abundance: few; d_gene: .; CDR3aa: CASSPGTSQETQYF; CDR3nt: TGTGCCAGCAGTCCCGGGACAAGCCAAGAGACCCAGTACTTC
j_gene: TRBJ2-2; len: 16; v_gene: TRBV7-9; abundance: .; d_gene: .; CDR3aa: CASTYYGDQNTGELFF; CDR3nt: TGTGCCAGCACCTATTACGGGGACCAGAACACCGGGGAGCTGTTTTTT
j_gene: TRBJ2-3; len: 17; v_gene: TRBV5-4; abundance: .; d_gene: .; CDR3aa: CASSLIRTTLLTDTQYF; CDR3nt: TGTGCCAGCAGCTTGATACGAACCACCCTCCTCACAGATACGCAGTATTTT
j_gene: TRBJ2-7; len: 12; v_gene: TRBV2; abundance: once; d_gene: .; CDR3aa: CARNRVSYEQYF; CDR3nt: TGTGCCAGGAACAGGGTTTCCTACGAGCAGTACTTC
j_gene: TRBJ1-2; len: 15; v_gene: TRBV5-6; abundance: .; d_gene: .; CDR3aa: CASSLAVLGSYGYTF; CDR3nt: TGTGCCAGCAGCTTGGCCGTTTTGGGGAGCTATGGCTACACCTTC
j_gene: TRBJ2-1; len: 17; v_gene: TRBV6-1; abundance: .; d_gene: .; CDR3aa: CASSEPFEALFYNEQFF; CDR3nt: TGTGCCAGCAGTGAGCCTTTTGAGGCCCTATTCTACAATGAGCAGTTCTTC
j_gene: TRBJ2-3; len: 14; v_gene: TRBV7-6; abundance: .; d_gene: .; CDR3aa: CASSFTMGTDTQYF; CDR3nt: TGTGCCAGCAGCTTCACAATGGGGACAGATACGCAGTATTTT
j_gene: TRBJ2-3; len: 17; v_gene: TRBV20-1; abundance: few; d_gene: TRBD2; CDR3aa: CSASIGTSGPVTDTQYF; CDR3nt: TGCAGTGCTAGTATCGGGACTAGCGGACCAGTCACAGATACGCAGTATTTT
j_gene: TRBJ1-1; len: 15; v_gene: TRBV7-6; abundance: few; d_gene: .; CDR3aa: CASSPAGGLNTEAFF; CDR3nt: TGTGCCAGCAGTCCTGCCGGGGGACTGAACACTGAAGCTTTCTTT
j_gene: TRBJ1-5; len: 14; v_gene: TRBV7-8; abundance: many; d_gene: TRBD1; CDR3aa: CASSLGQGDPPQHF; CDR3nt: TGTGCCAGCAGCTTAGGGCAGGGGGACCCGCCCCAGCATTTT